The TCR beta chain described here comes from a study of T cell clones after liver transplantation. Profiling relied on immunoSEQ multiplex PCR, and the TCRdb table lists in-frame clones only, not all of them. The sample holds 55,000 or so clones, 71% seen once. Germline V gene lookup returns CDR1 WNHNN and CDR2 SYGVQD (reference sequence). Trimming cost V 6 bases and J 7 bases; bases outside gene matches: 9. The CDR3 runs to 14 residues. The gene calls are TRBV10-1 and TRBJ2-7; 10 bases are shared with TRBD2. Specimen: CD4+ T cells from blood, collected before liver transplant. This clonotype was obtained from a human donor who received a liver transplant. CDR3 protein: CASSRLAGDLEQYF. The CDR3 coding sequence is TGCGCCAGCAGCCGACTAGCGGGCGACCTGGAGCAGTACTTC.